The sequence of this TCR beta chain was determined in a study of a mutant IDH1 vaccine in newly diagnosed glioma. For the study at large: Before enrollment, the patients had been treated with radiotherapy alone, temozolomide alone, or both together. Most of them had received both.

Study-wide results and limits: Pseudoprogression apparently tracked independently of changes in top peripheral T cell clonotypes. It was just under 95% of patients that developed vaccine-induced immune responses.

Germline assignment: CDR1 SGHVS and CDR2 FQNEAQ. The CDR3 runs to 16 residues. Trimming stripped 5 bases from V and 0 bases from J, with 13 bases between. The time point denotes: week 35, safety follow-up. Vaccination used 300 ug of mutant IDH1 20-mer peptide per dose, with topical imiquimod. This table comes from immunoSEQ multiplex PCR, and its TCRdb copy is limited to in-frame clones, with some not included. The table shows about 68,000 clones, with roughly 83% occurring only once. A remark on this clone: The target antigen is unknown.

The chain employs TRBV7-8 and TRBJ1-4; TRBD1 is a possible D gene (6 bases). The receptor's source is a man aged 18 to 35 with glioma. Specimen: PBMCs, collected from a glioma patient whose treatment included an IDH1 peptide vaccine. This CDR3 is CASSPDRITTNEKLFF. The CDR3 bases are TGTGCCAGCAGCCCCGACAGGATTACAACTAATGAAAAACTGTTTTTT.